The source of this TCR beta chain is a study of cytomegalovirus exposure and HLA in healthy donors (dated by TCRdb to the late 2010s). Regarding the research as a whole: An earlier analysis of several hundred of the donors reported about 290 Gb of sequence data and around 110 million unique TCR beta sequences from roughly 200 million T cells. Roughly 300 gigabases of sequencing data and roughly 81 million unique TCR sequences made up an early release that covered several hundred HLA-typed donors. Of the 300 to 450 genotyped donors, around 81% fell in the genetic ancestry cluster associated with self-reported Caucasian donors. The study aimed to test whether signatures of past pathogen exposure could be identified by cataloging public T cell receptors. The T cell repertoires of under 700 subjects were profiled by immunosequencing and related to cytomegalovirus serostatus. Along with the approximately 620-subject first cohort, a separate validation cohort of over a hundred different subjects was used. The study combined high-throughput TCR immunosequencing, statistical association of individual TCRs with disease status, and machine learning to predict cytomegalovirus infection status. A later analysis re-examined previously published TCR beta repertoires from just over 650 donors and added high-resolution HLA genotyping to investigate patterns of TCR occurrence. Rather than using new phenotypic data, the later analysis identified candidate immune exposures from TCR beta sequences and from how often those sequences occurred across donors. To decide whether each TCR beta V gene segment behaved as functional or pseudogenic, an earlier analysis of some 580 of the donors relied on high-throughput TCR beta sequencing. Donor age, sex, ethnicity and CMV serostatus were collected together with the repertoire data. A later genetic analysis used genome-wide SNP genotypes for 398 of the 666 donors, treating that subset as a discovery cohort. All discovery cohort repertoires had been generated on a single sequencing platform. HLA typing included class I and class II loci at four-digit resolution. The number of donors typed differed by locus, with roughly 620-630 for A, B, C, DRB1 and DQB1, around 500 for DQA1, approximately 570 for DPA1, and approximately 470 for DPB1. Because of strong linkage in the cohort, five DR-DQ haplotypes were treated as single units for association and clustering. Across about 370 genotyped donors of the cohort, an average of about 240,000 unique TCR beta nucleotide sequences per donor were sequenced, and around 20% of those sequences were non-productive.

Libraries came from the immunoSEQ multiplex PCR assay. For the multiplex PCR, a mixture combining 60 forward primers for TCR Vbeta segments and 13 reverse primers for TCR Jbeta segments was used. The CDR3 region of rearranged TCR beta genes was amplified from genomic DNA by a multiplex PCR assay. The amplified TCR beta libraries were sequenced on the Illumina HiSeq System as 87-base-pair reads. The original methods were these. A later analysis tallied roughly 76 million unique TCR beta chains across the 666 repertoires, and approximately 12 million of those chains were shared by two or more donors. To remove PCR and sequencing errors, raw reads were error-corrected and collapsed into unique sequences using a nearest-neighbor algorithm that merged closely related sequences. To assign V, D and J gene segments, CDR3 sequences were aligned to IMGT reference sequences. Each retained sequence needed at least a six-nucleotide match to both a V gene segment and a J gene segment. Rearrangements were called productive when the CDR3 lacked stop codons and stayed in frame with V and J; all others were non-productive. Following IMGT convention, CDR3 was defined as the stretch from the second conserved V-encoded cysteine up to the conserved J-encoded phenylalanine. The earlier analysis of about 640 of the donors excluded any sequence lacking an unambiguous match to a single V gene segment. An earlier analysis of around 600 of the donors classified V segments as functional when productive rearrangements were above 56.7% and as segregating when the standard deviation between donors was above 5%. A statistical classification framework was built to diagnose cytomegalovirus status from the catalog of TCR beta chain sequences. A later analysis assigned V and J genes by comparing TCR nucleotide sequences with IMGT/GENE-DB human TR gene sequences. Using the TCRdist pipeline, a later analysis assigned CDR3 sequences along with most-parsimonious VDJ recombination scenarios. In a later analysis, each TCR beta chain was defined by its CDR3 amino acid sequence together with its V-gene family, and reads lacking a unique V-gene family were excluded. In a later analysis, approximately 640 highly shared, low-generation-probability nucleotide sequences were removed to address suspected cross-contamination and a sequencing artifact. A later analysis calculated a clonal expansion index for each public chain from normalized within-repertoire ranks of inferred template counts. Generation probabilities in a later analysis came from a VDJ recombination model fitted to out-of-frame rearrangements, and those results were checked against IGoR. In a later analysis, hypergeometric tests were used to score TCR-TCR, TCR-HLA and TCR-CMV co-occurrence, with a repertoire-size bias correction applied to TCR pairs. To estimate false discovery rates, a later analysis permuted the HLA or CMV assignments 20 times. In a later analysis, co-occurring TCRs were grouped with DBSCAN, and TCRdist sequence similarity was added when clustering was performed within HLA-allele-positive subsets. Co-occurrence clustering excluded repertoires with fewer than 30,000 or more than 120,000 public chains, plus five with anomalous nucleotide sharing. TCRdb re-hosts the immuneACCESS table, in-frame sequences only. Its copies lack some clones; in the studies checked, an unresolved V gene accounts for under half of them, and the cause for the rest is not known. From that table come the V and J calls and clone size; the DNA was used to work out D and trimming. This sample lists about 93,000 clones; about two thirds were detected once. More than 5% of the sample lies in the top ten.

In total, approximately 690 healthy bone marrow donors made up the cohort. At the time of sampling, every cohort member was nominally healthy, though immune exposures that went unrecorded were likely present. The donor tested CMV seropositive, placing the donor among the roughly 270 seropositive members of the cohort. Every donor gave a peripheral blood sample, and the peripheral blood mononuclear cells from that sample were used for TCR beta sequencing. Genomic DNA extraction from the blood cell samples was performed with the Qiagen DNeasy Blood Extraction Kit. CDR1 and CDR2 (ENHRY, SYGVKD) derive from the germline V gene. Trimming at the junction amounts to 4 bases on V and 6 bases on J, and the germline ends lie 13 bases apart. Inclusive of the bounding cysteine and phenylalanine, the CDR3 is 14 residues long. The sequence is cut down to CDR3 DNA, 42 bases in frame from base 1. A remark on this clone: No antigen is known for it. Base qualities are not provided; no much larger clone lies one nucleotide away.

What the study reported, not specific to this receptor: Because HLA typing was unavailable for some donors at each locus, only the typed subset was used in association tests. This cohort had only TCR beta chains sequenced, and the lack of alpha or paired-chain data limited which features could be detected. In both the original and validation cohorts, the classifier was reported to diagnose cytomegalovirus status with high specificity and sensitivity. Specific HLA alleles were associated with 15,000 to 20,000 TCR beta sequences at a false discovery rate of 0.05 in a later analysis. It was suggested by the authors that the approach could potentially be generalized to other disease states and immunological phenotypes. Correlated functional status among segregating V segments might be attributable to linkage disequilibrium, but an unknown experimental factor could not be ruled out. Broadly in line with IMGT annotations, most TCR beta V segments showed up in productive rearrangements about 90% or about 30% of the time in an earlier analysis of roughly 590 of the donors. A few of the identified cytomegalovirus-associated TCR beta chains were confirmed in vitro to be specific for cytomegalovirus antigens. For the cohort, immune exposure information was limited to CMV serostatus. Most TCR sequences were observed very rarely across donors, whereas some public TCRs were present in many individuals. Sequencing depth was assumed to be roughly uniform across donors in the presence/absence analyses, though that assumption may not hold. Compared with equally common non-associated chains, HLA-associated TCR beta chains in a later analysis were more clonally expanded and had lower generation probabilities. According to a later analysis, TCR association rates differed among HLA loci, with DRB1 alleles showing the most associated TCRs and HLA-C alleles showing the fewest. When HLA alleles, especially DR and DQ, strongly co-occurred, attributing TCR associations to individual alleles was difficult. According to a later genetic analysis, donors in an Asian-associated ancestry cluster had fewer N-insertions in productive TCRs than the approximately 630-donor mean. An association between a missense DCLRE1C variant and V-gene and J-gene trimming of TCR beta chains was found in a later genetic analysis and replicated in an independent cohort. A further reported finding was that TCR beta sequences accurately predicted the HLA-A and HLA-B alleles for most subjects in the first cohort. In a later analysis, several top co-occurrence clusters were reported to appear linked to parvovirus B19, influenza, CMV and Epstein-Barr virus. A later analysis found that most CMV-associated TCR beta chains appeared HLA-restricted, with HLA associations seemingly driven largely by CMV exposure. In the study, around 150 TCR beta chains were listed as associated with cytomegalovirus. The sequencing pipeline was judged likely to have produced a cluster of highly shared sequence variants as a technical artifact. Because counts were too low, seventeen rarely observed V segments, including chromosome 9 orphons, were left out of the earlier analysis of roughly 600 of the donors. Some IMGT-functional V segments, including TRBV6-2 and TRBV6-3, could not be told apart with the 87-base-pair reads, so those segments were excluded.

The receptor was derived from a boy between 10 and 17 years old in good health and CMV-seropositive. The sequenced material came from PBMCs. The rearranged segments are TRBV10-3 and TRBJ1-5, with no confidently assigned D gene. The CDR3 reads as follows: CAISGLSRGQPQHF. In nucleotides, the sequence is TGTGCCATCAGTGGCTTATCGAGAGGTCAGCCCCAGCATTTT.